Following are 25 T cell receptor beta chains from one sample sequenced in a study of human T cells and chemical hapten exposure. Regarding time point: patch test 1, 2 weeks after DPC sensitization. The treatment here: therapeutic diphenylcyclopropenone sensitization with weekly scalp DPC. In TCRdb, the RACE reads were re-called with MiXCR into one record per CDR3 protein. The table includes 65,000 to 95,000 distinct CDR3 sequences, roughly 12% detected once. The sample was whole blood, taken in connection with sensitization to the hapten diphenylcyclopropenone (DPC). These receptors all come from a woman between 55 and 75 years old with alopecia areata. Some clones in this sample may be carry-over from other donors' samples.

This clonotype showed up just a few times. This chain uses TRBV6-6 with TRBJ2-2; D might be TRBD1 (6 bases). Germline V gives CDR1 MNHNY, CDR2 SVGAGI (reference sequence). This CDR3 is built from 15 residues. The V gene lost 6 bases and the J gene lost 1 base, with 12 bases spanning the gap. The CDR3 bases are TGTGCCAGCAGGGCCGGACAGAGGAACACCGGGGAGCTGTTTTTT. Translated, it gives CASRAGQRNTGELFF.

This clonotype was counted many times. The chain recombines TRBV7-9 with TRBJ1-1; TRBD1 might be the D (5 bases). The CDR3 extends over 13 amino acids. The V gene's germline CDR1 is SEHNR and CDR2 FQNEAQ (reference sequence). V lost 6 bases to trimming and J lost 1 base, with 9 bases between them. Here the CDR3 DNA reads TGTGCCAGCAGGCCGACAGAGAACACTGAAGCTTTCTTT. Translating it yields CASRPTENTEAFF.

This clonotype has a count of ten or more. This chain links TRBV30 with TRBJ2-1, with 8 bases lining up with TRBD1. CDR3 length: 11 amino acids. CDR1 is GTSNPN and CDR2 is SVGIG in the germline V gene (reference sequence). V lost 7 bases, J lost 13 bases, and 9 bases stayed unmatched. As DNA, the CDR3 is TGTGCCTCAGGACAGGGTTACGACCAGTTCTTC. This gives the protein CASGQGYDQFF. The full variable domain, its missing parts supplied by reference TRBV30 and TRBJ2-1, is SQTIHQWPATLVQPVGSPLSLECTVEGTSNPNLYWYRQAAGRGLQLLFYSVGIGQISSEVPQNLSASRPQDRQFILSSKKLLLSDSGFYLCASGQGYDQFFGPGTRLTVL.

The table lists this clonotype with many counts. The rearrangement joins TRBV28 to TRBJ1-3; no definite D call. The V end was cut by 4 bases, the J end by 3 bases, with 13 bases between. Per germline, CDR1 MDHEN and CDR2 SYDVKM. This CDR3 region has 15 residues. This CDR3 reads CASSSWGSGGNTIYF. For the CDR3, the DNA is TGTGCCAGCAGTTCTTGGGGTTCGGGTGGAAACACCATATATTTT.

This clonotype was detected ten times or more. This chain joins TRBV6-5 and TRBJ1-3, with D maybe TRBD1 (5 bases). The CDR3 has 14 amino acids. Trimming pared 8 bases from V and 3 bases from J, leaving 14 bases between. Germline V gene sequence: CDR1 MNHEY, CDR2 SVGAGI. The CDR3 spells CASRDSTLGNTIYF. In DNA, the CDR3 is TGTGCCAGCCGCGACAGCACCCTTGGAAACACCATATATTTT.

This clonotype appeared many times. The V and J genes are TRBV19 and TRBJ2-5, with no clear D. With 3 bases removed from V and 3 bases from J, the gap between germline ends came to 11 bases. The CDR3 runs 14 residues. Germline V gene data show CDR1 as LNHDA and CDR2 as SQIVND (reference sequence). CDR3 region: CASSIQAREETQYF. CDR3 nucleotides: TGTGCCAGTAGTATTCAGGCCCGCGAAGAGACCCAGTACTTC.

A few counts support this clonotype. The chain employs TRBV12-3 or TRBV12-4 and TRBJ1-1, with 7 positions matching TRBD1. The CDR3 runs to 13 residues. Germline trimming cut 6 bases from V and 4 bases from J; bases unmatched to any gene: 5. The DNA for the CDR3 is TGTGCCAGCAGCCCTCGACAGGGCACTGAAGCTTTCTTT. This gives the protein CASSPRQGTEAFF.

Many counts were recorded for this clonotype. The chain is built from TRBV20-1 and TRBJ1-6; 7 bases align to TRBD1. This CDR3 spans 16 amino acids. J lost 7 bases, V lost 6 bases, and 15 bases had no gene match. Germline lookup yields CDR1 DFQATT and CDR2 SNEGSKA (reference sequence). For the CDR3, the DNA is TGCAGTGCCCCTAAACCCACAGGGGCGGAAAATTCACCCCTCCACTTT. Protein product: CSAPKPTGAENSPLHF.

This clonotype was recorded a few times. The chain employs TRBV6-8 and TRBJ2-1, with a possible D match to TRBD2 (7 bases). Germline values: CDR1 MNHGY, CDR2 SAAAGT. The CDR3 consists of 13 residues. Trimming removed 7 bases from V and 8 bases from J, with 15 bases in between. The CDR3 DNA reads TGTGCCAGCACCTGGGGGGGGCCGGATGAGCAGTTCTTC. Its protein is CASTWGGPDEQFF.

This clonotype was recorded at least ten times. This chain connects TRBV2 to TRBJ1-6, with 8 bases that match TRBD1. Germline CDR1 reads SNHLY; CDR2 reads FYNNEI. After removal of 10 bases from V and 9 bases from J, the junction contained 11 bases not matched to a gene. There are 14 residues in the CDR3. CDR3 DNA: TGTGCCACCCGTAGGGACAGGCGGGGTTCACCCCTCCACTTT. This sequence encodes CATRRDRRGSPLHF.

The chain is built from TRBV6-5 and TRBJ1-2, with TRBD1 as a possible D gene (6 bases). V lost 5 bases to trimming and J lost 0 bases, with 13 bases between them. The CDR3 totals 15 residues. Germline V lookup: CDR1 MNHEY, CDR2 SVGAGI. CDR3 amino acids: CASSTPRGANYGYTF. DNA for the CDR3: TGTGCCAGCAGTACCCCCAGGGGAGCTAACTATGGCTACACCTTC.

This clonotype was found many times. The CDR3 reads CASRGGNQPQHF. CDR3 coding DNA: TGTGCCAGCAGAGGGGGGAATCAGCCCCAGCATTTT. The chain employs TRBV6-6 and TRBJ1-5, with D perhaps matching TRBD1 (6 bases). The length of the CDR3 is 12 residues. V was pared by 6 bases and J by 4 bases, with 7 bases between. In germline, CDR1 is MNHNY, CDR2 SVGAGI (reference sequence).

This clonotype was detected once. This rearrangement joins TRBV14 to TRBJ2-5, with D unresolved. The germline CDR1 and CDR2 sequences are SGHDN and FVKESK. The V end was cut by 1 base, the J end by 2 bases, with 11 bases between. This CDR3 comprises 15 residues. CDR3: CASSQGLSSQETQYF. The CDR3, as DNA: TGTGCCAGCAGCCAAGGTCTTTCCTCACAAGAGACCCAGTACTTC.

This clonotype was seen many times. The chain employs TRBV5-1 and TRBJ2-1; 11 nucleotides match TRBD2. Trimming cost V 3 bases and J 6 bases; bases outside gene matches: 8. The CDR3 has 16 residues. Looked up from germline, CDR1 is SGHRS and CDR2 is YFSETQ. In DNA, the CDR3 is TGCGCCAGCAGCTACCGGATTACTAGCGGGGGCAATGAGCAGTTCTTC. Amino acids: CASSYRITSGGNEQFF.

The sample holds a few counts of this clonotype. The chain carries TRBV5-4 and TRBJ2-3, with TRBD1 matching 8 bases. There are 15 residues in the CDR3. Germline V lookup: CDR1 SGHNT, CDR2 YYREEE (reference sequence). V lost 3 bases to trimming and J lost 0 bases; unmatched junction nucleotides: 3. In nucleotides, the CDR3 is TGTGCCAGCAGCTACGGACAGGGTAGCACAGATACGCAGTATTTT. It codes for CASSYGQGSTDTQYF.

This clonotype was counted at least ten times. V usage is TRBV24-1 and J usage is TRBJ2-1; possibly TRBD2 for D (6 bases). Trimming cost V 4 bases and J 5 bases, with 14 bases left between them. Germline V gene lookup returns CDR1 KGHDR and CDR2 SFDVKD. This CDR3 has 15 residues. The CDR3 coding sequence is TGTGCCACCAGTGAATCAGGGACTCGACACAATGAGCAGTTCTTC. This gives the protein CATSESGTRHNEQFF.

This clonotype was picked up a small number of times. The genes are TRBV3-1 and TRBJ2-1; tentative D call: TRBD2 (5 bases). V lost 5 bases, J lost 8 bases, and 7 bases lay in between. Germline V gives CDR1 LGHDT, CDR2 YNNKEL (reference sequence). CDR3 length: 11 residues. The CDR3 DNA reads as TGTGCCAGCAGCACACTAGATGAGCAGTTCTTC. Translating gives CASSTLDEQFF.

This clonotype appeared a few times. The CDR3 nucleotides are TGTGCCAGCAGCTTGTGGCCAGGGGTCGATCGGGATCAGCCCCAGCATTTT. It specifies CASSLWPGVDRDQPQHF. The J gene is TRBJ1-5, the V gene TRBV5-6; D is possibly TRBD1 (6 bases). CDR3 length: 17 residues. The germline gives CDR1 SGHDT, CDR2 YYEEEE. V was cut by 1 base and J by 5 bases, with 19 bases left in between.

This clonotype came up many times. The chain links TRBV12-5 to TRBJ1-2; D perhaps matches TRBD1 (6 bases). The V and J ends lost 3 bases and 7 bases respectively, with 18 bases between them. Germline CDR1 is LGHNT and CDR2 is FRNRAP. This CDR3 comprises 15 residues. The CDR3 nucleotides are TGTGCTAGTGGTTTCAAGGACAGCCCTCTCTCTGGCTACACCTTC. Encoded protein: CASGFKDSPLSGYTF.

Ten or more counts support this clonotype. The chain recombines TRBV29-1 with TRBJ1-2; D is undetermined. The germline CDR1 and CDR2 sequences are SQVTM and ANQGSEA. Deletions cut 4 bases from V and 2 bases from J, with 8 bases between. The CDR3 sequence is 12 residues long. The DNA for the CDR3 is TGCAGCGTTGCCGTGGAAAACTATGGCTACACCTTC. Translated, it gives CSVAVENYGYTF.

The CDR3 reads CASSFSGGGPRHTQYF. CDR3 nucleotides: TGTGCCAGCAGCTTTAGCGGCGGGGGGCCACGGCATACGCAGTATTTT. This sequence joins TRBV7-9 and TRBJ2-3, with TRBD2 identical over 8 bases. Germline V CDR1 and CDR2: SEHNR, FQNEAQ (reference sequence). There are 16 residues in the CDR3. V shed 3 bases, J shed 7 bases, and the junction held 12 bases outside the gene matches.

The J gene is TRBJ1-2, the V gene TRBV5-1; D is possibly TRBD1 (6 bases). In germline, CDR1 is SGHRS, CDR2 YFSETQ. With 0 bases removed from V and 10 bases from J, the gap between germline ends came to 13 bases. CDR3 length: 13 amino acids. The CDR3 bases are TGCGCCAGCAGCTTGGATCCCCAGGGGTACTACACCTTC. Translating it yields CASSLDPQGYYTF.

This clonotype was detected only a few times. The chain couples TRBV5-1 to TRBJ1-4; 7 bases align to TRBD1. CDR1 SGHRS and CDR2 YFSETQ come from the germline V gene. This CDR3 has 15 residues. With V trimmed by 4 bases and J by 5 bases, 8 bases remained unmatched. The CDR3 nucleotides are TGCGCCAGCAGCACCTTGACAGGGATAAATGAAAAACTGTTTTTT. Residues: CASSTLTGINEKLFF. Looking up the rest from reference TRBV5-1 and TRBJ1-4 gives the full variable domain: KAGVTQTPRYLIKTRGQQVTLSCSPISGHRSVSWYQQTPGQGLQFLFEYFSETQRNKGNFPGRFSGRQFSNSRSEMNVSTLELGDSALYLCASSTLTGINEKLFFGSGTQLSVL.

This clonotype has ten or more counts. The chain uses TRBV5-4 and TRBJ1-5; tentative D call: TRBD1 (5 bases). This CDR3 spans 13 amino acids. Germline-derived CDR1 and CDR2 are SGHNT and YYREEE (reference sequence). Trimming took off 4 bases at V and 5 bases at J, with 10 bases between the two ends. The CDR3 DNA is TGTGCCAGCAGCATCGGAGGGGATCAGCCCCAGCATTTT. Translated: CASSIGGDQPQHF.

The V and J genes are TRBV19 and TRBJ2-1; 8 bases map to TRBD1. J lost 8 bases, V lost 5 bases, and 11 bases had no gene match. Germline values: CDR1 LNHDA, CDR2 SQIVND (reference sequence). The CDR3 is made up of 15 amino acids. CDR3 sequence (DNA): TGTGCCAGTAGTCCCGACAGGGGATCAGTTGATGAGCAGTTCTTC. This codes for CASSPDRGSVDEQFF.